The rows below give T cell receptor beta chains drawn from one sample of a study of OX40 agonist ivuxolimab in advanced cancers. The protocol was immunoSEQ multiplex PCR, while the TCRdb copy is restricted to in-frame clones and leaves out a portion. The repertoire has 40,000 to 65,000 clones, around 82% of them found once; the top ten carry under 5.5%. Sequenced here: CD4+ or CD8+ T cells sorted from blood, sampled in a trial of the OX40 agonist ivuxolimab. These receptors originate from an adult with an advanced solid tumor such as melanoma, head and neck, liver or kidney cancer. CDR3s leave out the opening cysteine and the closing phenylalanine or tryptophan.

v_gene: TRBV5-8
CDR3aa: ASSRDRGRDTQY

v_gene: TRBV4-3
CDR3aa: ASSQEGQNKAF

v_gene: TRBV7-2
CDR3aa: ASSLYASGEQF

v_gene: TRBV7-9
CDR3aa: ASSLAVSLQETQY

v_gene: TRBV4-2
CDR3aa: ASSQDRGLYQPQH

v_gene: TRBV11-2
CDR3aa: ASSFPLGFSGNTIY

v_gene: TRBV18
CDR3aa: ASSPSANQETQY

v_gene: TRBV2
CDR3aa: ASGTGTGYSPLH

v_gene: TRBV11-3
CDR3aa: ASSLGGMSEAF

v_gene: TRBV29-1
CDR3aa: SGRLIQETQY

v_gene: TRBV5-1
CDR3aa: ASKVAGGETQY

v_gene: TRBV19
CDR3aa: ASSKAVISTDTQY

v_gene: TRBV11-2
CDR3aa: ASSLGAGTEAF

v_gene: TRBV4-1
CDR3aa: ASSGASSSYEQY

v_gene: TRBV6-1
CDR3aa: ASRIAYEQF

v_gene: TRBV4-2
CDR3aa: ASSQAEGTSGRNTQY

v_gene: TRBV2
CDR3aa: ASSGWETGMSGYT

v_gene: TRBV14
CDR3aa: ASSRQGGNEKLF

v_gene: TRBV4-2
CDR3aa: ASSSRATTNYGYT

v_gene: TRBV5-4
CDR3aa: ASSPARGGGYNEQF

v_gene: TRBV14
CDR3aa: ASTPGTGTSYGYT

v_gene: TRBV18
CDR3aa: ASSLSGVLSSYNEQF

v_gene: TRBV4-1
CDR3aa: ASSQREAGGGKTQY

v_gene: TRBV7-8
CDR3aa: ASSIPYNEQF

v_gene: TRBV27
CDR3aa: ASSPGTEYGYT

v_gene: TRBV27
CDR3aa: ASSQSSTGAFFRRTEAF

v_gene: TRBV6-1
CDR3aa: ASSEARRYPGELF

v_gene: TRBV5-8
CDR3aa: ASSRSTNTEAF

v_gene: TRBV28
CDR3aa: ASTTAGAEKTQY

v_gene: TRBV11-2
CDR3aa: ASSQRGGARGTEAF

v_gene: TRBV5-4
CDR3aa: ASSRSRDYGTGELF

v_gene: TRBV4-3
CDR3aa: ASSQDLKVPEAF

v_gene: TRBV4-1
CDR3aa: ASSQDDAGATNEQF

v_gene: TRBV7-8
CDR3aa: ASRMTGIGNQPQH

v_gene: TRBV7-2
CDR3aa: ASSPGGAEDTGELF

v_gene: TRBV28
CDR3aa: ASSILAKGQETQY

v_gene: TRBV7-2
CDR3aa: ASSLRGAVAGNNEQF

v_gene: TRBV5-1
CDR3aa: ASSQGTSSYNEQF

v_gene: TRBV28
CDR3aa: ASSFRGNTIY

v_gene: TRBV7-2
CDR3aa: ASSLTGDYYGYT

v_gene: TRBV11-2
CDR3aa: ASSTQVGGWETQY

v_gene: TRBV5-8
CDR3aa: ASRQTGTETQY

v_gene: TRBV28
CDR3aa: ASSASPSSPLH

v_gene: TRBV18
CDR3aa: ASSPAGQGALNTEAF

v_gene: TRBV23-1
CDR3aa: ASSQSWPNTGELF

v_gene: TRBV6-6
CDR3aa: ASSYSGSNQPQH

v_gene: TRBV28
CDR3aa: ASSFVGVAETQY

v_gene: TRBV2
CDR3aa: ASSWDRGFNEQF

v_gene: TRBV2
CDR3aa: ASSEALGGSAETQY

v_gene: TRBV5-6
CDR3aa: ASSRLDRGSDTQY

v_gene: TRBV7-2
CDR3aa: ASSLGNRVWDYGYT

v_gene: TRBV7-9
CDR3aa: ASSQGLHHTDTQY